Listed below are T cell receptor beta chains from one sample, sequenced in a study of Ad26.COV2.S vaccination and SARS-CoV-2 variants. The protocol was immunoSEQ multiplex PCR, while the TCRdb copy is restricted to in-frame clones and leaves out a portion. The sample gives 250,000 or so clones, 87% of which show up once; just under 3% is in the top ten. The sample here was peripheral blood, taken in a trial of Ad26.COV2.S vaccine versus placebo. Receptor source: a person aged 18-65 years who received the Ad26.COV2.S COVID-19 vaccine or a placebo. Both conserved end residues are part of each CDR3.

J: TRBJ2-5
V: TRBV7-9
CDR3: CASSLRRARQETQYF

J: TRBJ2-3
V: TRBV5-5
CDR3: CASSLGGFTDTQYF

J: TRBJ2-1
V: TRBV7-2
CDR3: CASSPPGRDEQFF

J: TRBJ1-4
V: TRBV6-5
CDR3: CASSWARGHEKLFF

J: TRBJ2-7
V: TRBV4-3
CDR3: CASSQGGDRYPYEQYF

J: TRBJ2-1
V: TRBV19
CDR3: CASSIHQGTTLNEQFF

J: TRBJ2-3
V: TRBV5-1
CDR3: CASSLTGGLSGTDTQYF

J: TRBJ1-3
V: TRBV4-3
CDR3: CASSQVADVSGNTIYF

J: TRBJ2-3
V: TRBV7-2
CDR3: CASSLMLAGGRDTQYF

J: TRBJ1-4
V: TRBV25-1
CDR3: CASSEFQGRANEKLFF

J: TRBJ2-7
V: TRBV7-2
CDR3: CASSYWGASYEQYF

J: TRBJ2-7
V: TRBV18
CDR3: CASSPVGQSSYEQYF

J: TRBJ2-1
V: TRBV7-9
CDR3: CASSPRLAGGVLNEQFF

J: TRBJ1-3
V: TRBV18
CDR3: CASSPIPPGGSGNTIYF

J: TRBJ2-1
V: TRBV20-1
CDR3: CSASWLAGGLSSYNEQFF

J: TRBJ2-3
V: TRBV7-8
CDR3: CASSLKTSVTDTQYF

J: TRBJ2-1
V: TRBV5-4
CDR3: CASSYSLTGTSSYNEQFF

J: TRBJ1-6
V: TRBV30
CDR3: CASTSARGLNSPLHF

J: TRBJ2-3
V: TRBV19
CDR3: CASSSKPNVLRDTQYF

J: TRBJ2-5
V: TRBV2
CDR3: CASGRDRQETQYF

J: TRBJ1-2
V: TRBV25-1
CDR3: CASSEPGYGYTF

J: TRBJ2-3
V: TRBV30
CDR3: CAWSVGSTDTQYF

J: TRBJ1-2
V: TRBV4-3
CDR3: CASSQLKTSYGYTF

J: TRBJ1-5
V: TRBV4-1
CDR3: CASSPGWGGEWGSNQPQHF

J: TRBJ1-3
V: TRBV3-1/TRBV3-2
CDR3: CASSGRSRVPGNTIYF

J: TRBJ1-4
V: TRBV15
CDR3: CATSRSEKLFF

J: TRBJ2-3
V: TRBV7-9
CDR3: CASSSADTQYF

J: TRBJ1-4
V: TRBV7-2
CDR3: CASSLTRGGGGEKLFF

J: TRBJ2-7
V: TRBV2
CDR3: CASSGVGPPYEQYF

J: TRBJ1-5
V: TRBV19
CDR3: CASHEVGSNQPQHF